This T cell receptor (beta chain) was identified during a study of response to subunit inactivated influenza vaccine. The table lists this clonotype with a few counts. Its matching antigen is unknown. TCRdb processed the RT-PCR reads anew with MiXCR; each CDR3 protein has one entry. The repertoire consists of a few hundred thousand distinct CDR3 sequences, with 14% occurring once and the leading ten covering more than 9.5%. Looked up from germline, CDR1 is LNHDA and CDR2 is SQIVND (reference sequence). Between the trimmed V and J ends, which lost 6 bases and 5 bases, there was a span of 13 bases. The CDR3 length is 13 residues. Overall study results and limits: Each seasonal flu vaccination may recruit only limited new T cells, authors suggested.

The material sequenced was PBMCs from blood, taken about 11 days after vaccination. The rearrangement links TRBV19 to TRBJ1-1; TRBD1 is a possible D gene (5 bases). The clonotype originates from a man between 50 and 59 years old who received an inactivated influenza vaccine. CDR3 residues: CASSFAGLTEAFF. The CDR3 bases are TGTGCCAGTAGCTTTGCGGGGCTGACTGAAGCTTTCTTT.